Listed below are T cell receptor beta chains from one sample, sequenced in a study of cytomegalovirus exposure and HLA in healthy donors. Here immunoSEQ multiplex PCR was the method, and the copy in TCRdb shows in-frame clones only, minus some. The sample shows about 140,000 clones, 60% to 75% of them seen only once. Input material: PBMCs. Source of these receptors: a man aged 25-40 years in good health and CMV-seronegative. Each CDR3 is given with its conserved first and last residue.

TRBV19 12 CASSSSGSEAFF
TRBV7-9 14 CASSLGGDTGELFF
TRBV28 14 CASSSTGANTEAFF
TRBV28 15 CASSQGTVYNSPLHF
TRBV28 14 CASSFVPGNQPQHF
TRBV19 14 CASSINPGSAEAFF
TRBV28 13 CASSLGQGSEAFF
TRBV5-5 16 CASSKQGAGGHNEQFF
TRBV7-2 15 CASSSGLAGGGTQYF
TRBV15 12 CATSRDLTEAFF